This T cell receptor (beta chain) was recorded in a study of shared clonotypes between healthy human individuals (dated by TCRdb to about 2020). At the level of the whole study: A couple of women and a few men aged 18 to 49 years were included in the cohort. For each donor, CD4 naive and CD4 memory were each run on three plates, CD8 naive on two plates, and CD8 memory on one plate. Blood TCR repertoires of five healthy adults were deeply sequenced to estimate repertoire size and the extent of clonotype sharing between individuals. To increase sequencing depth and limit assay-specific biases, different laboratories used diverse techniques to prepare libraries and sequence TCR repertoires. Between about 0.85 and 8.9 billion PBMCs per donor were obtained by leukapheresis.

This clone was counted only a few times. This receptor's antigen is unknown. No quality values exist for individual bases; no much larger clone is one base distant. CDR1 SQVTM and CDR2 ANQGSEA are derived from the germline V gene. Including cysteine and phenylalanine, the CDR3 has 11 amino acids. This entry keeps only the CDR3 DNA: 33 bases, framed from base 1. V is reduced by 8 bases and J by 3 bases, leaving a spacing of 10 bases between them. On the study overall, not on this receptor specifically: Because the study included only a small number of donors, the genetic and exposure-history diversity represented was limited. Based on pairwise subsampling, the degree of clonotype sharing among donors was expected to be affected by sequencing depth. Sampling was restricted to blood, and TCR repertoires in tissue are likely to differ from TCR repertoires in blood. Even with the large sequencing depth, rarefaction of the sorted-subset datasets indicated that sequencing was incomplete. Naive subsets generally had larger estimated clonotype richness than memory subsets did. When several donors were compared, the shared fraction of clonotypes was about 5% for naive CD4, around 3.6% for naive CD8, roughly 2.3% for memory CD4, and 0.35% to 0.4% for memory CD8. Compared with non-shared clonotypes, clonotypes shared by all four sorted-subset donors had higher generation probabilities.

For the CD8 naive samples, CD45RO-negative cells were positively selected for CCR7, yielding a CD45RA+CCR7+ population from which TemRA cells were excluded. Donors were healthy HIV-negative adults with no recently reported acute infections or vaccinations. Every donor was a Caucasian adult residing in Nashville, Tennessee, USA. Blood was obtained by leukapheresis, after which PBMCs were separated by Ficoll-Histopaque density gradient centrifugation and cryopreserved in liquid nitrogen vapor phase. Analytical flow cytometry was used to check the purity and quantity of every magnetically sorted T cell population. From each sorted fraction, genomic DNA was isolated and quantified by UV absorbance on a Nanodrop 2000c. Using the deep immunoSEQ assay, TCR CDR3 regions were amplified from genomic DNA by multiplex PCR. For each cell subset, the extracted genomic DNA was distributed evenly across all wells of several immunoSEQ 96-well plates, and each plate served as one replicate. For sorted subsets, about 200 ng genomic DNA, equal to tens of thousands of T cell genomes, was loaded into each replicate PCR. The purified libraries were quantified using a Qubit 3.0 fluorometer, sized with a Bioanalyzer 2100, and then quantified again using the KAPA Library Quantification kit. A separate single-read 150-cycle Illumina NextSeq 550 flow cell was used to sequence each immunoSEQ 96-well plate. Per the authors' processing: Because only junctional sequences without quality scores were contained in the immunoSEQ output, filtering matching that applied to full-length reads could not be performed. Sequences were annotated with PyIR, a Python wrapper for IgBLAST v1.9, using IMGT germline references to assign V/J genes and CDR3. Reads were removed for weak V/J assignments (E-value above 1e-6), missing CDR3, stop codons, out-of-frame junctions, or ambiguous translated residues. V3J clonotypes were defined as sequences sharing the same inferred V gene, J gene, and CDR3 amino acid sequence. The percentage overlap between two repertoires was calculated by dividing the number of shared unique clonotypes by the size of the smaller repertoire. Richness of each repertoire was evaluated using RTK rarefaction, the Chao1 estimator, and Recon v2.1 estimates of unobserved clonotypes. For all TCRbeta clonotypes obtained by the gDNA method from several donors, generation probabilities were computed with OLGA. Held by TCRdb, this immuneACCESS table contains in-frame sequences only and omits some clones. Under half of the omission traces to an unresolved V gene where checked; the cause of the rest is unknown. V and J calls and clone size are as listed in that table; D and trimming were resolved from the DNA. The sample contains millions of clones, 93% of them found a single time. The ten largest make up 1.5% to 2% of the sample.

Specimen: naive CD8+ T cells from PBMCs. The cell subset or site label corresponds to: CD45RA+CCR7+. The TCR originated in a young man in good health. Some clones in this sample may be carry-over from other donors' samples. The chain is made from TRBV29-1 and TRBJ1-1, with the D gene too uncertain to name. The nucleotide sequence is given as TGCAGCACCTTTTTTCACACTGAAGCTTTCTTT. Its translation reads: CSTFFHTEAFF.